Below, 27 T cell receptor beta chains from the same sample are listed, as sequenced in a study of T cell responses to AZD1222 COVID-19 vaccine. The assay was immunoSEQ multiplex PCR, and TCRdb's table has in-frame clones only and misses some. The sample contains 150,000 to 200,000 clones, approximately 86% of which appear only once. The material sequenced was peripheral blood, taken on day 0 of AZD1222 vaccination. The receptors derive from an adult in good health.

This clone has a single count. Other DNA sequences from this sample encode an identical CDR3 as well. The gene calls are TRBV3-1 (or the pseudogene TRBV3-2) and TRBJ1-2; TRBD1 agrees at 7 bases. The CDR3 loop spans 13 amino acids. J lost 4 bases, V lost 4 bases, and 3 bases had no gene match. Germline loops: CDR1 LGHDT, CDR2 YNNKEL (reference sequence). The CDR3 bases are TGTGCCAGCAGCCTGGGACAGTCCTATGGCTACACCTTC. This encodes CASSLGQSYGYTF.

This chain links TRBV9 with TRBJ2-3; no clear D. Germline CDR1 reads SGDLS; CDR2 reads YYNGEE. This CDR3 spans 12 amino acids. Trimming stripped 3 bases from V and 6 bases from J, with 8 bases between. DNA for the CDR3: TGTGCCAGCAGCGAGAAAGTTGATACGCAGTATTTT. Translated: CASSEKVDTQYF.

The J gene is TRBJ1-1, the V gene TRBV25-1; TRBD1 might be the D (6 bases). Germline V gene data show CDR1 as MGHDK and CDR2 as SYGVNS. Trimming cost V 6 bases and J 4 bases, with 15 bases left between them. The CDR3 sequence is 14 residues long. CDR3 sequence reads: CASSQPGGPTEAFF. CDR3 DNA sequence: TGTGCCAGCAGCCAACCGGGGGGCCCCACTGAAGCTTTCTTT.

The V gene is TRBV18, the J gene TRBJ1-3, with 10 bases lining up with TRBD1. Germline assignment: CDR1 KGHSH and CDR2 LQKENI. Trimming cost V 2 bases and J 2 bases; bases outside gene matches: 9. The CDR3 is 18 residues long. CDR3 DNA sequence: TGTGCCAGCTCACCAGCCCCCGGGACAGGGGAGCCTGGAAACACCATATATTTT. Its protein product is CASSPAPGTGEPGNTIYF.

J is TRBJ1-3 and V is TRBV9; D may be TRBD1 (6 bases). CDR3 length: 14 residues. Germline V lookup: CDR1 SGDLS, CDR2 YYNGEE. V gave up 4 bases and J gave up 0 bases, with 8 bases separating them. The CDR3: CASSRDTSGNTIYF. In nucleotides, the CDR3 is TGTGCCAGCAGCAGGGACACCTCTGGAAACACCATATATTTT.

The gene calls are TRBV27 and TRBJ2-7, with TRBD2 matching 7 bases. This CDR3 comprises 16 residues. Germline-derived CDR1 and CDR2 are MNHEY and SMNVEV (reference sequence). The ends lost 5 bases at V and 0 bases at J; junction bases unmatched: 10. The CDR3 DNA is TGTGCCAGCAGTACCCTCCTGGGGGGGTCCTCCTACGAGCAGTACTTC. Translated, it gives CASSTLLGGSSYEQYF.

The rearrangement joins TRBV11-1 to TRBJ1-1, with 7 bases identical to TRBD1. CDR1 SGHAT and CDR2 FQDESV come from the germline V gene (reference sequence). The CDR3 is made up of 15 amino acids. The junction had 7 bases not matched to a gene; V was cut back by 5 bases and J by 1 base. CDR3 region: CASSPWTGSNTEAFF. CDR3 bases: TGTGCCAGCAGCCCCTGGACAGGTTCGAACACTGAAGCTTTCTTT.

This clone occurred once. The rearrangement uses TRBV5-1 and TRBJ2-7; TRBD2 agrees at 11 bases. CDR1 is SGHRS, CDR2 YFSETQ, per germline. This CDR3 has 15 residues. The V and J ends lost 3 bases and 2 bases, in that order; junction bases with no gene match: 4. The CDR3 DNA is TGCGCCAGCAGCTCACTAGCGGGAGTACCCTACGAGCAGTACTTC. Translating gives CASSSLAGVPYEQYF.

V gene TRBV7-3 combines with J gene TRBJ2-7, with 8 bases aligning to TRBD1. Trimming removed 10 bases from V and 6 bases from J; junction bases left unmatched: 5. The CDR3 has 11 amino acids. Germline loops: CDR1 SGHTA, CDR2 FQGTGA. In nucleotides, the CDR3 is TGTGCCACCCAGGGGGCACCCGAGCAGTACTTC. The encoded protein is CATQGAPEQYF. The entire variable domain, with the rest obtained from reference TRBV7-3 and TRBJ2-7, is as follows: GAGVSQTPSNKVTEKGKYVELRCDPISGHTALYWYRQSLGQGPEFLIYFQGTGAADDSGLPNDRFFAVRPEGSVSTLKIQRTERGDSAVYLCATQGAPEQYFGPGTRLTVT.

CDR3 protein: CASSLGRNLKETQYF. DNA of the CDR3: TGTGCCAGCAGCTTAGGCAGAAACCTGAAAGAGACCCAGTACTTC. The chain couples TRBV7-8 to TRBJ2-5; no reliable D call. The CDR3 runs 15 residues. Between the trimmed V and J ends, which lost 1 base and 3 bases, there was a span of 12 bases. Germline V gene data show CDR1 as SGHVS and CDR2 as FQNEAQ.

The chain carries TRBV7-9 and TRBJ1-6, with D possibly being TRBD1 (6 bases). The germline V and J ends were trimmed by 4 bases and 10 bases, with 17 bases remaining between them. This CDR3 spans 15 amino acids. CDR1 and CDR2 (germline): SEHNR, FQNEAQ (reference sequence). The CDR3: CASSSVGGLKSPLHF. The CDR3 region has the DNA TGTGCCAGCAGCTCGGTTGGGGGGCTGAAGTCACCCCTCCACTTT. The complete variable domain, with remaining parts taken from reference TRBV7-9 and TRBJ1-6, reads DTGVSQNPRHKITKRGQNVTFRCDPISEHNRLYWYRQTLGQGPEFLTYFQNEAQLEKSRLLSDRFSAERPKGSFSTLEIQRTEQGDSAMYLCASSSVGGLKSPLHFGNGTRLTVT.

The rearrangement joins TRBV5-1 to TRBJ2-1; perhaps TRBD1 as D (5 bases). Looked up from germline, CDR1 is SGHRS and CDR2 is YFSETQ. The CDR3 runs 12 residues. V lost 4 bases and J 5 bases, leaving 7 bases between the germline ends. CDR3 coding DNA: TGCGCCAGCAGCACGACAGACAATGAGCAGTTCTTC. Its protein is CASSTTDNEQFF.

This clone was recorded once. The chain is built from TRBV4-1 and TRBJ2-7; D is possibly TRBD2 (5 bases). Per germline, CDR1 MGHRA and CDR2 YSYEKL. Between the trimmed V and J ends, which lost 4 bases and 3 bases, there was a span of 13 bases. The CDR3 spans 14 residues. The CDR3 sequence is CASSPGLEGYEQYF. In nucleotides, the CDR3 is TGCGCCAGCAGCCCCGGACTGGAAGGCTACGAGCAGTACTTC.

For the CDR3, the DNA is TGCGCCAGCAGCTTACTCAGTGTGAACACTGAAGCTTTCTTT. This gives the protein CASSLLSVNTEAFF. J is TRBJ1-1 and V is TRBV5-1; D gene ambiguous. Germline CDR1 SGHRS, CDR2 YFSETQ. The V end was cut by 2 bases, the J end by 0 bases, with 8 bases between. CDR3 length: 14 amino acids. Supplemented by reference TRBV5-1 and TRBJ1-1, the full variable domain reads KAGVTQTPRYLIKTRGQQVTLSCSPISGHRSVSWYQQTPGQGLQFLFEYFSETQRNKGNFPGRFSGRQFSNSRSEMNVSTLELGDSALYLCASSLLSVNTEAFFGQGTRLTVV.

The rearrangement uses TRBV2 and TRBJ2-5; D is possibly TRBD2 (6 bases). The CDR3 sequence is 14 residues long. Germline V gene sequence: CDR1 SNHLY, CDR2 FYNNEI. Trimming cost V 7 bases and J 1 base, with 13 bases left between them. This CDR3 reads CASTATSSQETQYF. The CDR3 region has the DNA TGTGCCAGCACCGCCACTAGCTCCCAAGAGACCCAGTACTTC.

The J gene is TRBJ1-3, the V gene TRBV18; D is perhaps TRBD1 (6 bases). Germline V CDR1 and CDR2: KGHSH, LQKENI. This CDR3 comprises 17 residues. The ends were cut back, 5 bases at V and 0 bases at J, with 17 bases in the middle. The CDR3 loop is CASSSRQTGVSGNTIYF. CDR3 in DNA: TGTGCCAGCTCATCCCGTCAGACAGGCGTCTCTGGAAACACCATATATTTT.

This chain uses TRBV6-1 with TRBJ2-7; 14 positions match TRBD2. CDR1 and CDR2 (germline): MNHNS, SASEGT. Germline trimming cut 0 bases from V and 3 bases from J; bases unmatched to any gene: 10. The CDR3 contains 19 residues. The CDR3 here is CASSEAVPGLAGVVYEQYF. The CDR3, as DNA: TGTGCCAGCAGTGAAGCCGTCCCGGGACTAGCGGGAGTAGTCTACGAGCAGTACTTC.

The chain employs TRBV19 and TRBJ1-5; tentatively, D is TRBD1 (5 bases). Trimming pared 8 bases from V and 4 bases from J, leaving 18 bases between. Germline V gene sequence: CDR1 LNHDA, CDR2 SQIVND (reference sequence). The CDR3 is 15 amino acids. Here the CDR3 DNA reads TGTGCCAGTCGACCGTCGGACATAGGGAATCAGCCCCAGCATTTT. Translated: CASRPSDIGNQPQHF.

The V and J genes are TRBV4-1 and TRBJ1-5, with 9 nucleotides matching TRBD1. The CDR3 is 13 residues long. After removal of 11 bases from V and 5 bases from J, the junction contained 7 bases not matched to a gene. The germline V gene encodes CDR1 MGHRA and CDR2 YSYEKL. CDR3 coding DNA: TGCGCCCGCCGCGACAGGGGGGATCAGCCCCAGCATTTT. It yields the protein CARRDRGDQPQHF.

J is TRBJ2-1 and V is TRBV5-1; 10 bases match TRBD2. The trim removed 3 bases at V and 6 bases at J, leaving 12 bases unmatched. CDR1 is SGHRS and CDR2 is YFSETQ in the germline V gene. The CDR3 is 17 residues long. This CDR3 reads CASSWTAGGPGANEQFF. The CDR3 DNA reads TGCGCCAGCAGCTGGACAGCGGGAGGGCCTGGGGCCAATGAGCAGTTCTTC. The variable domain in full, completed from reference TRBV5-1 and TRBJ2-1, reads KAGVTQTPRYLIKTRGQQVTLSCSPISGHRSVSWYQQTPGQGLQFLFEYFSETQRNKGNFPGRFSGRQFSNSRSEMNVSTLELGDSALYLCASSWTAGGPGANEQFFGPGTRLTVL.

A word on this clone: Additional DNA sequences in this sample encode the identical CDR3. The rearrangement joins TRBV28 to TRBJ1-2; no definite D call. Germline loops: CDR1 MDHEN, CDR2 SYDVKM. V lost 3 bases and J 1 base, leaving 3 bases between the germline ends. There are 12 residues in the CDR3. Here the CDR3 DNA reads TGTGCCAGCAGTTTCCTTAACTATGGCTACACCTTC. Protein: CASSFLNYGYTF.

The rearrangement joins TRBV6-1 to TRBJ2-7, with a weak D call TRBD2 (5 bases). CDR1 is MNHNS and CDR2 is SASEGT in the germline V gene. The CDR3 is 14 residues long. Trimming removed 3 bases at V and 0 bases at J, with 9 bases between. The CDR3 reads CASSDQRGSYEQYF. DNA of the CDR3: TGTGCCAGCAGTGACCAACGGGGCTCCTACGAGCAGTACTTC.

The V and J genes are TRBV7-9 and TRBJ1-3; D call uncertain. There are 15 residues in the CDR3. Looked up from germline, CDR1 is SEHNR and CDR2 is FQNEAQ (reference sequence). V lost 1 base and J 0 bases, leaving 7 bases between the germline ends. CDR3 sequence: CASSLDRYSGNTIYF. CDR3 sequence (DNA): TGTGCCAGCAGCTTAGACCGATACTCTGGAAACACCATATATTTT.

The chain carries TRBV4-2 and TRBJ2-3, with 11 bases matching TRBD2. After removal of 4 bases from V and 7 bases from J, the junction contained 10 bases not matched to a gene. Germline lookup yields CDR1 LGHNA and CDR2 YNFKEQ. The CDR3 is 16 amino acids. In nucleotides, the CDR3 is TGTGCCAGCAGCCCCCGACTAGCGGGGCCGATGAATACGCAGTATTTT. Amino acid sequence: CASSPRLAGPMNTQYF.

The chain combines TRBV21-1 with TRBJ2-1; TRBD2 reflects the table's D call only, with no check against the DNA. TRBV21-1 counts as a pseudogene. This CDR3 spans 12 amino acids. In DNA form, the CDR3 reads TGTGCCAGCAGGGGAGTCAAGGTAGGGCAGTTCTTC. As protein: CASRGVKVGQFF.

This chain uses TRBV6-5 with TRBJ2-7; TRBD1 matches 9 bases. V lost 6 bases, J lost 9 bases, and 9 bases stayed unmatched. The germline gives CDR1 MNHEY, CDR2 SVGAGI. The CDR3 contains 13 residues. The CDR3, as DNA: TGTGCCAGCAGAGGACAGGGGTCTCTCTTGCAGTACTTC. This gives the protein CASRGQGSLLQYF.

The chain uses TRBV6-5 and TRBJ2-7; a weak D match, TRBD2 (6 bases). The CDR3 loop spans 14 amino acids. The ends were cut back, 5 bases at V and 3 bases at J, with 14 bases in the middle. Germline CDR1 MNHEY, CDR2 SVGAGI. This CDR3 is CASSTGTEFYEQYF. DNA of the CDR3: TGTGCCAGCAGTACCGGGACTGAATTCTACGAGCAGTACTTC.